Listed below are T cell receptor beta chains from one sample, sequenced in a study of T cells in Graves' hyperthyroidism and ophthalmopathy. Using its own MiXCR run on the multiplex PCR reads, TCRdb lists one record per CDR3 protein. The repertoire holds about 570,000 distinct CDR3 sequences, about 43% seen once, with roughly 20% in the top ten. Sequenced material: peripheral blood or thyroid tissue (not recorded which). These receptors originate from an adult woman with Graves' disease, either hyperthyroidism or ophthalmopathy (not recorded which). Each CDR3 is given with its conserved first and last residue. D genes are given only for firm matches. Size values are once, few and many counts, or a class for expanded clones, and some rows have none.

cdr3_nt: TGTGCCAGTAGCGAGGAGGGCAAAAAAGAGACCCAGTACTTC
cdr3_aa: CASSEEGKKETQYF
cdr3_length: 14
j_call: TRBJ2-5
v_call: TRBV19
clone_size: many
d_call: -

cdr3_nt: TGTGCCAGCAGCCCCGTGGTAGGCGAGCAGTACTTC
cdr3_aa: CASSPVVGEQYF
cdr3_length: 12
j_call: TRBJ2-7
v_call: TRBV11-2
clone_size: many
d_call: -

cdr3_nt: TGTGCCAGCAGGAACCAGGGATTT
cdr3_aa: CASRNQGF
cdr3_length: 8
j_call: TRBJ2-5
v_call: TRBV7-9
clone_size: -
d_call: -

cdr3_nt: TGTGCCAGCACCTATAGCGGTGGAGAGACCCAGTACTTC
cdr3_aa: CASTYSGGETQYF
cdr3_length: 13
j_call: TRBJ2-5
v_call: TRBV3-1
clone_size: many
d_call: -

cdr3_nt: TGCAGCGTTGAACAGCCCCGGGATGGCTACACCTTC
cdr3_aa: CSVEQPRDGYTF
cdr3_length: 12
j_call: TRBJ1-2
v_call: TRBV29-1
clone_size: few
d_call: -

cdr3_nt: TGCAGTGCTAGCAGACTAGCGGGGGGCTACGAGCAGTACTTC
cdr3_aa: CSASRLAGGYEQYF
cdr3_length: 14
j_call: TRBJ2-7
v_call: TRBV20-1
clone_size: many
d_call: TRBD2

cdr3_nt: TGTGCCAGCAGTCTCCTCCGGGACAGGGATGAAAAACTGTTTTTT
cdr3_aa: CASSLLRDRDEKLFF
cdr3_length: 15
j_call: TRBJ1-4
v_call: TRBV3-1
clone_size: many
d_call: TRBD1

cdr3_nt: TGTGCCAGCAGCCAGGGCGGGAGGACTGAGCAGTTCTTT
cdr3_aa: CASSQGGRTEQFF
cdr3_length: 13
j_call: TRBJ1-1
v_call: TRBV7-9
clone_size: -
d_call: -

cdr3_nt: TGTGCCAGCAACACCGGTATCGGGGCGGAAAGCAATCAGCCCCAGCATTTT
cdr3_aa: CASNTGIGAESNQPQHF
cdr3_length: 17
j_call: TRBJ1-5
v_call: TRBV7-8
clone_size: many
d_call: -

cdr3_nt: TGTGCCAGCAGTCCGCGACCGGACAGGCACGGCTACACCTTC
cdr3_aa: CASSPRPDRHGYTF
cdr3_length: 14
j_call: TRBJ1-2
v_call: TRBV28
clone_size: -
d_call: TRBD1

cdr3_nt: TGTGCCAGCAGTCCCGGTGGCACCCTGGGGGGCTACACCTTC
cdr3_aa: CASSPGGTLGGYTF
cdr3_length: 14
j_call: TRBJ1-2
v_call: TRBV12-3/TRBV12-4
clone_size: many
d_call: -

cdr3_nt: TGTGCCAGCAGTTTCAGGGGGCGATTACACGAGCAGTACTTC
cdr3_aa: CASSFRGRLHEQYF
cdr3_length: 14
j_call: TRBJ2-7
v_call: TRBV6-2/TRBV6-3
clone_size: -
d_call: TRBD1

cdr3_nt: TGCAGTGCTAGTCCCATGGGGTGGACGACTGAAGCTTTCTTT
cdr3_aa: CSASPMGWTTEAFF
cdr3_length: 14
j_call: TRBJ1-1
v_call: TRBV20-1
clone_size: many
d_call: -

cdr3_nt: TGCAGTGCTAGTTGGGATGCCTACGAGCAGTACTTC
cdr3_aa: CSASWDAYEQYF
cdr3_length: 12
j_call: TRBJ2-7
v_call: TRBV20-1
clone_size: many
d_call: -

cdr3_nt: TGTGCCAGCAGCCAGCTTACAGGGGGAAGTGGAAACACCATATATTTT
cdr3_aa: CASSQLTGGSGNTIYF
cdr3_length: 16
j_call: TRBJ1-3
v_call: TRBV14
clone_size: -
d_call: TRBD1

cdr3_nt: TGTGCCATCTCGGGGGGCGATGTCTATGGCTACACCTTC
cdr3_aa: CAISGGDVYGYTF
cdr3_length: 13
j_call: TRBJ1-2
v_call: TRBV10-3
clone_size: -
d_call: -

cdr3_nt: TGTGCCTGGAAGTCTTCGGGACTTATATTTTGCTATGGCTACACCTTC
cdr3_aa: CAWKSSGLIFCYGYTF
cdr3_length: 16
j_call: TRBJ1-2
v_call: TRBV30
clone_size: -
d_call: -

cdr3_nt: TGTGCCAGCAGCTTTTCTAGCGGCCTCTACGAGCAGTACTTC
cdr3_aa: CASSFSSGLYEQYF
cdr3_length: 14
j_call: TRBJ2-7
v_call: TRBV7-2
clone_size: many
d_call: TRBD2

cdr3_nt: TGTGCCAGCAGCTTAGTTGGGGACATAGCCTACGAGCAGTACTTC
cdr3_aa: CASSLVGDIAYEQYF
cdr3_length: 15
j_call: TRBJ2-7
v_call: TRBV13
clone_size: many
d_call: -

cdr3_nt: TGTGCCAGCAGCTTAGAGCTCGGCAGGGGATATAATTCACCCCTCCACTTT
cdr3_aa: CASSLELGRGYNSPLHF
cdr3_length: 17
j_call: TRBJ1-6
v_call: TRBV7-9
clone_size: once
d_call: -

cdr3_nt: TGCAGTGCTGGGTGGGGGAGCTCCTACGAGCAGTACTTC
cdr3_aa: CSAGWGSSYEQYF
cdr3_length: 13
j_call: TRBJ2-7
v_call: TRBV20-1
clone_size: -
d_call: -

cdr3_nt: TGTGCCAGCACCGCTGGACAGGGAAAAGATGAAAAACTGTTTTTT
cdr3_aa: CASTAGQGKDEKLFF
cdr3_length: 15
j_call: TRBJ1-4
v_call: TRBV6-6
clone_size: -
d_call: TRBD1

cdr3_nt: TGTGCCAGCAGATATTATCCTCACGAGCAGTACTTC
cdr3_aa: CASRYYPHEQYF
cdr3_length: 12
j_call: TRBJ2-7
v_call: TRBV7-2
clone_size: many
d_call: -

cdr3_nt: TGTGCCAGCAGCGTCGACAGGGGTTATGGCTACACCTTC
cdr3_aa: CASSVDRGYGYTF
cdr3_length: 13
j_call: TRBJ1-2
v_call: TRBV7-3
clone_size: few
d_call: TRBD1

cdr3_nt: TGTGCCAGCAGTGAAATGGAGACCTACGAGCAGTACTTC
cdr3_aa: CASSEMETYEQYF
cdr3_length: 13
j_call: TRBJ2-7
v_call: TRBV6-1
clone_size: -
d_call: -

cdr3_nt: TGTGCCAGCAGCTCCCCCAGGGGGCTCGGCTACACCTTC
cdr3_aa: CASSSPRGLGYTF
cdr3_length: 13
j_call: TRBJ1-2
v_call: TRBV7-9
clone_size: -
d_call: TRBD1

cdr3_nt: TGCAGCGTCGCAGGCAGGGGGCTGGGCACTGAAGCTTTCTTT
cdr3_aa: CSVAGRGLGTEAFF
cdr3_length: 14
j_call: TRBJ1-1
v_call: TRBV29-1
clone_size: -
d_call: TRBD1

cdr3_nt: TGTGCCAGCCTTGGACTGTTGGTGAACACTGAAGCTTTCTTT
cdr3_aa: CASLGLLVNTEAFF
cdr3_length: 14
j_call: TRBJ1-1
v_call: TRBV12-3/TRBV12-4
clone_size: many
d_call: -

cdr3_nt: TGCGCCAGCAGCCAAGATATGAGAGGGGGCTTGCGAAATCAGCCCCAGCATTTT
cdr3_aa: CASSQDMRGGLRNQPQHF
cdr3_length: 18
j_call: TRBJ1-5
v_call: TRBV4-1
clone_size: many
d_call: TRBD1